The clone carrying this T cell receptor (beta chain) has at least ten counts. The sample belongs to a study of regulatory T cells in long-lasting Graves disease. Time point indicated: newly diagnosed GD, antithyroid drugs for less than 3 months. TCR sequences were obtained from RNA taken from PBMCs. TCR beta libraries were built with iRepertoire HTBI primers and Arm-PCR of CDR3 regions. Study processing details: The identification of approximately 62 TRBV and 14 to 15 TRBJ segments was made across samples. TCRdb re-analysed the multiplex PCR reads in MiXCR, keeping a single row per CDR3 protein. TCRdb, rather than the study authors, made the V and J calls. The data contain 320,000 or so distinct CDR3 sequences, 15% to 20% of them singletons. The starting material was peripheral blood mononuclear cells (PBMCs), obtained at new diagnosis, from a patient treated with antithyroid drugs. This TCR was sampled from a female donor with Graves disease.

CDR3 sequence reads: CASSRDREANYGYTF. As DNA, the CDR3 is TGTGCCAGCAGCCGCGACAGGGAAGCTAACTATGGCTACACCTTC. This chain links TRBV2 with TRBJ1-2, with 7 positions matching TRBD1. The CDR3 sequence is 15 residues long. V shed 6 bases and J 0 bases; nucleotides not matched to a gene: 7. Germline V gene sequence: CDR1 SNHLY, CDR2 FYNNEI.